The 25 T cell receptor delta chains below were found in one sample sequenced in a study of gamma-delta T cells after stem cell transplantation. TCRdb made new clone calls on the RT-PCR reads using CATT. The sample lists several thousand delta-chain clones, around 27% seen once, with 15% to 20% in the top ten. The specimen was gamma-delta T cells. The receptor set was obtained from a human donor. It is not recorded whose cells these are; they may come from a transplant donor.

This clone was counted between two and nine times. This chain joins TRDV2 and TRDJ1; TRDD3 matches 7 bases. Germline lookup yields CDR1 GEAIGNYY and CDR2 EKD. The CDR3 is 15 amino acids. J gave up 7 bases and V 0 bases, and 10 bases lay outside the gene matches. Here the CDR3 DNA reads TGTGCCTGTGACACCGTGGGTACTGGGGATCTTAAACTCATCTTT. Translation: CACDTVGTGDLKLIF.

By proportion, this clone is medium-sized. The same CDR3 arises from other DNA sequences in this sample as well. This chain joins TRDV2 and TRDJ3; 12 nucleotides match TRDD3. Germline V gene data show CDR1 as GEAIGNYY and CDR2 as EKD. Losses at the gene ends were 0 bases for V and 1 base for J; bases not matched to a gene: 9. This CDR3 has 21 amino acids. CDR3 DNA: TGTGCCTGTGACACCGCTGGGGGATACGCGTTGGGTTCCTGGGACACCCGACAGATGTTTTTC. This codes for CACDTAGGYALGSWDTRQMFF.

The chain combines TRDV1 with TRDJ1; weak D call: TRDD3 (5 bases). From germline, CDR1 is TSWWSYY and CDR2 QGS. The CDR3 length is 27 residues. V lost 6 bases and J 0 bases, leaving 50 bases between the germline ends. This CDR3 reads CALGPQLRALLNAFYPGMKIHTDKLIF. CDR3 in DNA: TGTGCTCTTGGACCCCAACTACGGGCCTTGCTTAATGCTTTTTATCCCGGGATGAAAATTCACACCGATAAACTCATCTTT.

As for this clone: A read error may account for a junction end that differs from germline. The chain employs TRDV2 and TRDJ1; the match to TRDD3 covers 11 bases. The CDR3 runs to 22 residues. CDR1 is GEAIGNYY, CDR2 EKD, per germline. The CDR3 DNA reads as TGTGCCTGTGACAACTTGGCTGGGGGATACCTGGGGGCTCGGGCGGACACCGATGAACTCATCTTT. This codes for CACDNLAGGYLGARADTDELIF.

Comment on this clone: Just one base apart from a much larger clone, this may be a read error. Other nucleotide sequences from this sample produce the same CDR3. This CDR3 reads CACDTLPGLGDMKLIF. The CDR3 DNA reads as TGTGCCTGCGACACCTTACCGGGACTGGGGGATATGAAACTCATCTTT. V usage is TRDV2 and J usage is TRDJ1; 11 nucleotides align to TRDD3. CDR3 length equals 16 residues. Germline values: CDR1 GEAIGNYY, CDR2 EKD.

The chain recombines TRDV2 with TRDJ1; the D is unclear. V lost 5 bases and J 0 bases, leaving 12 bases between the germline ends. Germline lookup yields CDR1 GEAIGNYY and CDR2 EKD. CDR3 size: 14 residues. The CDR3 is CACGSRAYTDKLIF. The CDR3 coding sequence is TGTGCCTGTGGATCCCGGGCTTACACCGATAAACTCATCTTT.

This clone rates as medium-sized. Within the sample, other DNA sequences also encode this same CDR3. This chain connects TRDV1 to TRDJ1, with no clear D. Germline CDR1 reads TSWWSYY; CDR2 reads QGS. The CDR3 contains 11 residues. Trimming removed 9 bases from V and 0 bases from J, with 5 bases in between. CDR3 sequence (DNA): TGTGCTCTCGGAGACACCGATAAACTCATCTTT. As protein: CALGDTDKLIF.

This clone qualifies as medium-sized. The chain recombines TRDV2 with TRDJ1; the D gene is possibly TRDD3 (6 bases). Trimming left V 1 base short and J 0 bases short, with 23 bases between. The germline CDR1 and CDR2 sequences are GEAIGNYY and EKD. The CDR3 covers 19 residues. CDR3 DNA: TGTGCCTGTGACACTACAACTGGATGGGGGGCGACGTACACCGATAAACTCATCTTT. It is translated as CACDTTTGWGATYTDKLIF.

By proportion, this clone is medium-sized. CDR3 sequence: CACALPSSSWGIRYTDKLIF. The DNA for the CDR3 is TGTGCCTGTGCCCTCCCTTCCTCTTCATGGGGGATACGGTATACCGATAAACTCATCTTT. This rearrangement joins TRDV2 to TRDJ1; 11 nucleotides match TRDD3. The germline V gene has CDR1 GEAIGNYY and CDR2 EKD. The CDR3 consists of 20 residues. Unmatched junction bases numbered 21, after V lost 5 bases and J lost 2 bases.

The gene calls are TRDV2 and TRDJ1, with 13 nucleotides matching TRDD3. The end of the DNA is better explained by TRDJ2, so the J call may be wrong. The CDR3 has 21 residues. Germline-derived CDR1 and CDR2 are GEAIGNYY and EKD. This chain's CDR3 is CACDFVLGDTRHPPSTDKLFF. The DNA of the CDR3 is TGTGCCTGTGACTTCGTACTGGGGGATACGCGCCATCCCCCTTCCACCGATAAACTCTTCTTT.

With regard to this clone: A much larger clone lies one base from this, so it may be a read error. CDR3 loop: CACGTVFTGVRKKLIF. For the CDR3, the DNA is TGTGCCTGTGGCACCGTTTTCACCGGGGTAAGAAAAAAACTCATCTTT. The chain links TRDV2 to TRDJ1, with unresolved D. This CDR3 is 16 amino acids long. CDR1 GEAIGNYY and CDR2 EKD come from the germline V gene.

This clone was counted only a few times. A much larger clone differs from this one at a single base, so this may be a read error. Other DNA sequences in this sample translate to the same CDR3. For the CDR3, the DNA is TGTGCCTGTGACACCCTGGGGGGCACCGATAAACTCATCTTT. This codes for CACDTLGGTDKLIF. The V call is TRDV2, the J call TRDJ1, with 7 bases identical to TRDD3. V shed 0 bases and J 1 base; nucleotides not matched to a gene: 1. There are 14 residues in the CDR3. Germline V gene data show CDR1 as GEAIGNYY and CDR2 as EKD.

This clone was counted only a few times. The rearrangement joins TRDV2 to TRDJ1; TRDD3 aligns across 10 bases. The germline CDR1 and CDR2 sequences are GEAIGNYY and EKD. The CDR3 length is 20 residues. J lost 0 bases, V lost 4 bases, and 19 bases had no gene match. As DNA, the CDR3 is TGTGCCTGTGAACCCCTCCCATTACTGGGGGATCCCCTTTACACCGATAAACTCATCTTT. It encodes CACEPLPLLGDPLYTDKLIF.

This clone qualifies as medium-sized. This chain joins TRDV2 and TRDJ1; 7 bases line up with TRDD3. The V segment lost 3 bases and the J segment 0 bases; nucleotides outside the gene matches: 12. This CDR3 has 17 amino acids. CDR1 is GEAIGNYY and CDR2 is EKD in the germline V gene. The CDR3 DNA sequence: TGTGCCTGTGACTCCGTACTGGGGAGCCGTTACACCGATAAACTCATCTTT. It yields the protein CACDSVLGSRYTDKLIF.

This clone has only a few counts. The chain couples TRDV2 to TRDJ3; 7 bases fit TRDD3. CDR3 length equals 22 residues. The trim removed 0 bases at V and 2 bases at J, leaving 18 bases unmatched. The germline V gene has CDR1 GEAIGNYY and CDR2 EKD. The CDR3 spells CACDTGELGAAVPPWDTRQMFF. CDR3 sequence (DNA): TGTGCCTGTGACACCGGGGAGCTGGGGGCTGCCGTCCCCCCCTGGGACACCCGACAGATGTTTTTC.

To note about this clone: This likely traces to a read error, being one base from a far larger clone. Additional DNA sequences in this sample encode the identical CDR3. This rearrangement joins TRDV2 to TRDJ3; D might be TRDD3 (5 bases). The CDR3 totals 22 residues. Germline CDR1 is GEAIGNYY and CDR2 is EKD. DNA of the CDR3: TGTGCCTGTGACACCGTTCGGGGTGACCCTAACACCAGCTCCTGGGACACCCGTCAGATGTTTTTC. This sequence encodes CACDTVRGDPNTSSWDTRQMFF.

This clone is termed medium-sized. The chain recombines TRDV2 with TRDJ1; 7 nucleotides agree with TRDD3. Trimming removed 1 base from V and 0 bases from J; junction bases left unmatched: 10. The CDR3 is 17 residues long. The germline V gene encodes CDR1 GEAIGNYY and CDR2 EKD. The chain's CDR3 is CACDTLGETGYTDKLIF. The CDR3 nucleotides read TGTGCCTGTGACACATTGGGGGAAACAGGGTACACCGATAAACTCATCTTT.

This sequence joins TRDV1 and TRDJ1; D remains unclear. Looked up from germline, CDR1 is TSWWSYY and CDR2 is QGS. CDR3 length equals 13 residues. The ends were cut back, 2 bases at V and 0 bases at J, with 4 bases in the middle. The CDR3 nucleotides read TGTGCTCTTGGGGAAGTCTACACCGATAAACTCATCTTT. Its translation: CALGEVYTDKLIF.

This clone is medium-sized by share. V usage is TRDV2 and J usage is TRDJ1; 12 nucleotides align to TRDD3. The CDR3 contains 17 residues. The germline CDR1 and CDR2 sequences are GEAIGNYY and EKD. V lost 1 base to trimming and J lost 0 bases; unmatched junction nucleotides: 5. CDR3 DNA sequence: TGTGCCTGTGACACAGTATCTGGGGGATACGACACCGATAAACTCATCTTT. This gives the protein CACDTVSGGYDTDKLIF.

This clone was recorded a few times. A far more abundant clone sits one base away, making this likely a read error. The sample holds other DNA sequences that translate to the same CDR3. CDR3 protein: CACDTVRRTGGLPDKLIF. CDR3 in DNA: TGTGCCTGTGACACCGTCAGGAGGACTGGGGGCCTGCCCGATAAACTCATCTTT. The chain uses TRDV2 and TRDJ1; 8 bases map to TRDD3. Germline values: CDR1 GEAIGNYY, CDR2 EKD. The CDR3 runs to 18 residues. V was pared by 0 bases and J by 3 bases, with 14 bases of the junction left unmatched.

A note on this clone: A read error may be the cause here, since a much bigger clone is one base away. This CDR3 is also generated by other DNA sequences in the sample. V and J are TRDV1 and TRDJ1; D remains ambiguous. In germline, CDR1 is TSWWSYY, CDR2 QGS. The V gene lost 3 bases and the J gene lost 0 bases, with 14 bases spanning the gap. CDR3 length: 16 amino acids. CDR3 sequence reads: CALGEPHTQYTDKLIF. The CDR3 region has the DNA TGTGCTCTTGGGGAGCCTCACACGCAGTACACCGATAAACTCATCTTT.

This clone was counted a few times. This is likely an artifact of a read error, given a far larger clone one base away. The genes are TRDV2 and TRDJ3; 12 nucleotides line up with TRDD3. The CDR3 runs 20 residues. Germline V gene sequence: CDR1 GEAIGNYY, CDR2 EKD. V lost 2 bases to trimming and J lost 2 bases; unmatched junction nucleotides: 9. CDR3 in DNA: TGTGCCTGTGACATCGTACTGGGGGATACAGACCCCTGGGACACCCGACAGATGTTTTTC. Amino acid sequence: CACDIVLGDTDPWDTRQMFF.

In regard to this clone: Being one base from a much bigger clone, this may be a read error. This chain joins TRDV2 and TRDJ3, with 9 bases matching TRDD2. Trimming cost V 3 bases and J 0 bases; bases outside gene matches: 17. Germline V lookup: CDR1 GEAIGNYY, CDR2 EKD. The CDR3 is 22 amino acids. The CDR3 DNA follows: TGTGCCTGTGACGCGCCTTCCTACACCGCTACCGAGAGCTCCTGGGACACCCGACAGATGTTTTTC. This gives the protein CACDAPSYTATESSWDTRQMFF.

Note on this clone: A far larger clone is only one base removed, so a read error is likely. Different DNA sequences within this sample yield the same CDR3. This chain links TRDV2 with TRDJ1; the match to TRDD3 covers 13 bases. The CDR3 has 22 residues. The J segment lost 0 bases and the V segment lost 1 base, leaving 19 bases of the junction unmatched. Germline values: CDR1 GEAIGNYY, CDR2 EKD. CDR3 sequence reads: CACDTLAYWGIRERRDTDKLIF. The DNA for the CDR3 is TGTGCCTGTGACACTCTGGCCTACTGGGGGATACGGGAACGACGGGACACCGATAAACTCATCTTT.

This clone has just a few counts. This sequence joins TRDV1 and TRDJ1, with TRDD3 as a possible D gene (5 bases). The V end was cut by 2 bases, the J end by 1 base, with 17 bases between. Germline V gives CDR1 TSWWSYY, CDR2 QGS. This CDR3 region has 17 residues. The CDR3 coding sequence is TGTGCTCTTGGGGAAAAGGTCGCGGGGAGAGGCACCGATAAACTCATCTTT. It yields the protein CALGEKVAGRGTDKLIF.